A selection of T cell receptor beta chains follows, all from one sample in a study of cytomegalovirus exposure and HLA in healthy donors. TCRdb's table, derived via immunoSEQ multiplex PCR, lists solely in-frame clones and lacks some. The sample yields roughly 120,000 clones, 94% seen once. The source material was PBMCs. The source is a woman between 18 and 30 years old in good health and CMV-seronegative. CDR3s leave out the opening cysteine and the closing phenylalanine or tryptophan. A clone size is listed for some rows: how often the clone was seen (once, few, many), or a class if it is expanded.

abundance	v_gene	j_gene	CDR3aa
NA	TRBV6-5	TRBJ2-7	ASRTSDSYEQY
NA	TRBV30	TRBJ1-1	AWSTRGRAEAF
NA	TRBV5-5	TRBJ1-2	ASSLVAGRGEMA
NA	TRBV5-1	TRBJ1-1	ASSPGTGGAGAEAF
NA	TRBV28	TRBJ1-2	ASSYRENLSPNYGYT
NA	TRBV4-1	TRBJ2-1	ASSQVAGRGYEQF
NA	TRBV12-5	TRBJ2-2	ATRTGNTGELF
once	TRBV11-2	TRBJ2-7	ASRRLGDTYEQY
NA	TRBV19	TRBJ2-1	ASSFTSGSASEQF
NA	TRBV5-4	TRBJ2-5	ASSFYPENQETQY
NA	TRBV7-9	TRBJ2-3	ASSLSQRGDTDTQY
NA	TRBV30	TRBJ1-1	AWSGGPTAAF
NA	TRBV9	TRBJ1-3	ASSPIDQRGNTIY
NA	TRBV5-8	TRBJ2-7	ASSIPGTGSYEQY
NA	TRBV6-5	TRBJ1-2	ASMGPNYGYT
NA	TRBV6-1	TRBJ1-1	ASSDVQGWWAF
NA	TRBV5-1	TRBJ1-1	ASSLQGVGSMNTEAF
NA	TRBV30	TRBJ2-3	AWRGGADTQY
NA	TRBV30	TRBJ2-1	AWSGRGQGNEQF
NA	TRBV6-6	TRBJ2-7	ASSYSRGRGYEQY
NA	TRBV28	TRBJ1-1	ASSPSTGAPYTEAF
NA	TRBV6-6	TRBJ2-4	ASSYQSRVEDIQY
NA	TRBV9	TRBJ2-3	ASSVRGRDTQY
once	TRBV4-1	TRBJ1-5	ASSPFDGQPQH
once	TRBV7-3	TRBJ2-1	ASSQGLGDEQF